The clone carrying this T cell receptor beta chain was counted once. This sample includes further DNA sequences coding for the same CDR3. The CDR3 sequence is 13 residues long. Germline CDR1 LGHNT, CDR2 FRNRAP. V was trimmed by 5 bases and J by 5 bases, leaving 12 bases between them. This specimen belongs to a study of shared clonotypes between healthy human individuals. This table comes from immunoSEQ multiplex PCR, and its TCRdb copy is limited to in-frame clones, with some not included. The table records roughly 2.5 million clones, approximately 90% of them present only once. This receptor was obtained from a man younger than 30 in good health. This chain joins TRBV12-5 and TRBJ2-5; D perhaps matches TRBD2 (6 bases). Material: naive CD4+ T cells sorted from blood. The subset denotes: CD45RA+ positively selected. The CDR3 sequence: CASGPSGQETQYF. The CDR3 coding sequence is TGTGCTAGTGGTCCAAGCGGGCAGGAGACCCAGTACTTC. Full variable domain (missing parts from reference TRBV12-5 and TRBJ2-5): DARVTQTPRHKVTEMGQEVTMRCQPILGHNTVFWYRQTMMQGLELLAYFRNRAPLDDSGMPKDRFSAEMPDATLATLKIQPSEPRDSAVYFCASGPSGQETQYFGPGTRLLVL.